This T cell receptor beta chain was obtained from a study of identical twins. General study findings and limits: Twin-shared out-of-frame alpha sequences showed excess low generation probability. Clonotypes of the beta chain that were abundant in cord blood carried fewer insertions (memory repertoires showed none). Excess sharing between twins was weaker in beta out-of-frame sequences.

This clonotype was observed a few times. The antigen is unknown. Template switching created a universal primer site, and the cDNA included unique molecular identifiers. Via MiXCR, TCRdb re-called the 5' RACE reads, giving one row per CDR3 protein. The sample shows around 1.7 million distinct CDR3 sequences, under 35% of them seen only once. This receptor was identified in a newborn girl in good health. The sequencing sample was made of cord blood.

The CDR3 coding sequence is TGTGCCAGCAGTGGACAGGGGCTTCAGCCCCAGCATTTT. Translation: CASSGQGLQPQHF. The chain combines TRBV28 with TRBJ1-5, with 9 nucleotides matching TRBD1. The trim removed 5 bases at V and 6 bases at J, leaving 2 bases unmatched. CDR3 length: 13 residues. The V gene's germline CDR1 is MDHEN and CDR2 SYDVKM.